Listed below are T cell receptor beta chains from one sample, sequenced in a study of shared clonotypes between healthy human individuals. Profiled with immunoSEQ multiplex PCR; TCRdb holds only in-frame clones, not every one. The sample yields about 1.5 million clones, roughly 96% seen once. Material: naive CD4+ T cells sorted from blood. The receptor set was obtained from a man aged 30-40 years in good health. Each CDR3 is given with its conserved first and last residue. The order of the fields is V gene, J gene, clone size, CDR3 length, CDR3 protein. For some rows the clone size is stated as once, few or many, or as a class when expanded; others skip it.

V: TRBV29-1; J: TRBJ1-4; size: NA; length: 12; CDR3: CSVRGSNEKLFF
V: TRBV5-1; J: TRBJ2-1; size: NA; length: 20; CDR3: CASSKNPGGPAGGGHNEQFF
V: TRBV7-9; J: TRBJ2-2; size: NA; length: 17; CDR3: CASSLRERLSASGELFF
V: TRBV6-1; J: TRBJ1-5; size: NA; length: 15; CDR3: CASRGDRVENQPQHF
V: TRBV18; J: TRBJ2-1; size: NA; length: 15; CDR3: CASSPPSGGLNEQFF
V: TRBV7-9; J: TRBJ1-5; size: once; length: 17; CDR3: CASTIVGRSPGNQPQHF
V: TRBV6-1; J: TRBJ1-1; size: NA; length: 14; CDR3: CASSESQGETEAFF
V: TRBV28; J: TRBJ2-4; size: NA; length: 16; CDR3: CASSQGQLIAKNIQYF
V: TRBV28; J: TRBJ2-7; size: NA; length: 20; CDR3: CASSSPWGDDRGPRPYEQYF
V: TRBV28; J: TRBJ2-7; size: NA; length: 13; CDR3: CASRGLASYEQYF
V: TRBV10-3; J: TRBJ1-4; size: NA; length: 14; CDR3: CAISDDRARDRLFF